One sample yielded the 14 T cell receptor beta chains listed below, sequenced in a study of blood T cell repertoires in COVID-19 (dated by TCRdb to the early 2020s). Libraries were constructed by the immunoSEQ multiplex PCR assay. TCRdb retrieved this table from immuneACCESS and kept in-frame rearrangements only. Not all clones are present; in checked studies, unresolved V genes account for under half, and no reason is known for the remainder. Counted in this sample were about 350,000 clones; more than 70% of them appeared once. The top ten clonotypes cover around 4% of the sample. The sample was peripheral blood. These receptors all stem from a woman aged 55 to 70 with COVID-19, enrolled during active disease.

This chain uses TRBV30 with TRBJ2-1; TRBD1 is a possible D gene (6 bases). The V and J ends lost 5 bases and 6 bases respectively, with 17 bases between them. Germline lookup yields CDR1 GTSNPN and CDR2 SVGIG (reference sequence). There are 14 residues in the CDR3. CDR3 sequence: CAWGQTLRGNEQFF. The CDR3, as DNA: TGTGCCTGGGGACAGACCCTTAGGGGCAATGAGCAGTTCTTC.

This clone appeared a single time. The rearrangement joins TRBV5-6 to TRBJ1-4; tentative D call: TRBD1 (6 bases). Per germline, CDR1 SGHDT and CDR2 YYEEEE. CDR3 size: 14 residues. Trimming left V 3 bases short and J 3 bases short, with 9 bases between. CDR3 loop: CASSYRVPNEKLFF. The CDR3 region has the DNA TGTGCCAGCAGCTACAGGGTTCCTAATGAAAAACTGTTTTTT.

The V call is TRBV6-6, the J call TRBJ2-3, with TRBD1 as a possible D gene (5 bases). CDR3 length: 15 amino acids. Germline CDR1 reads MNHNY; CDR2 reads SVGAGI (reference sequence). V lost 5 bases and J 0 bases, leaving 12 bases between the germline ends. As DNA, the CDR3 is TGTGCCAGCAGTGATAGGGCAGGGAGCACAGATACGCAGTATTTT. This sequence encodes CASSDRAGSTDTQYF.

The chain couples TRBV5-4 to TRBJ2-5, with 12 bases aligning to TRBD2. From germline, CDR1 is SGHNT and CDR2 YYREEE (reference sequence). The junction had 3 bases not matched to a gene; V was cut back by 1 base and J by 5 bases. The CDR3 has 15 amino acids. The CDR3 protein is CASSLRLAGVETQYF. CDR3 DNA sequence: TGTGCCAGCAGCTTGCGACTAGCGGGGGTGGAGACCCAGTACTTC.

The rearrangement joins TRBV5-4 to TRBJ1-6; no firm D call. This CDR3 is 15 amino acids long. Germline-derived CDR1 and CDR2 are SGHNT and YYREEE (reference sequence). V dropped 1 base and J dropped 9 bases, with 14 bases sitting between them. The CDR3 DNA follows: TGTGCCAGCAGCTTGTTCAGCGGGGAGATTTCACCCCTCCACTTT. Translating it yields CASSLFSGEISPLHF.

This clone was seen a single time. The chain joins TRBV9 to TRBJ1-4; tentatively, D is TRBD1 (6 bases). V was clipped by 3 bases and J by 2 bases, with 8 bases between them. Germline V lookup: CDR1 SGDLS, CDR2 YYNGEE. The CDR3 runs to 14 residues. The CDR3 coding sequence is TGTGCCAGCAGCGCAACAGGGACTAATGAAAAACTGTTTTTT. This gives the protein CASSATGTNEKLFF. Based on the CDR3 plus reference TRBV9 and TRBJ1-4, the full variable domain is DSGVTQTPKHLITATGQRVTLRCSPRSGDLSVYWYQQSLDQGLQFLIQYYNGEERAKGNILERFSAQQFPDLHSELNLSSLELGDSALYFCASSATGTNEKLFFGSGTQLSVL.

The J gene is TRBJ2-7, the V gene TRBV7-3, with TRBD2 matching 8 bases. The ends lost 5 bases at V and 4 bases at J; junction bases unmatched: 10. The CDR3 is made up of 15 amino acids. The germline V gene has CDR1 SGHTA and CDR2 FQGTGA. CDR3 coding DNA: TGTGCCAGCAGCCCGACCCCGGGACTAGTGTACGAGCAGTACTTC. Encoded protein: CASSPTPGLVYEQYF.

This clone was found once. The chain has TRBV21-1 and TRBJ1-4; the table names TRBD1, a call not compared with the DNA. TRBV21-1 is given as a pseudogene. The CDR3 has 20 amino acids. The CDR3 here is CASSKANHKPVRGQNEKLFF. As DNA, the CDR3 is TGTGCCAGCAGCAAAGCGAACCACAAACCCGTTAGGGGGCAGAATGAAAAACTGTTTTTT.

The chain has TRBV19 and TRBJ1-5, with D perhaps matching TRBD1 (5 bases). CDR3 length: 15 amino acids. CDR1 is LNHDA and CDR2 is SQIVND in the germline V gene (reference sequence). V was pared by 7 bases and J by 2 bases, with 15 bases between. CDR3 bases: TGTGCCAGTATCCCCTTGGGGGGTGGCAATCAGCCCCAGCATTTT. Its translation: CASIPLGGGNQPQHF.

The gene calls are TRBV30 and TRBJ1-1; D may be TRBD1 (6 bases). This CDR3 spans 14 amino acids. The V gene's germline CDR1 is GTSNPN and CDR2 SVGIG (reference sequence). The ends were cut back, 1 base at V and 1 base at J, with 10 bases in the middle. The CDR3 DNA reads TGTGCCTGGAGTGAACAGACAGGGAACACTGAAGCTTTCTTT. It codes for CAWSEQTGNTEAFF.

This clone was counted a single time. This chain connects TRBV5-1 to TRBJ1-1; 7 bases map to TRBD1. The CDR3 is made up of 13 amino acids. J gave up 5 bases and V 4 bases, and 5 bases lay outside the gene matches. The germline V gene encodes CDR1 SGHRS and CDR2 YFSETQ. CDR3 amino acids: CASSATGRTEAFF. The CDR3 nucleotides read TGCGCCAGCAGCGCGACAGGGAGGACTGAAGCTTTCTTT.

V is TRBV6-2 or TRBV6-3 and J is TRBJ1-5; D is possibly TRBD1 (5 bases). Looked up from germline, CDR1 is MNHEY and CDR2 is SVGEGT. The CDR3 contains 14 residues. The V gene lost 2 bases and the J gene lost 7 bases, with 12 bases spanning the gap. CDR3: CASSYPGLSQPQHF. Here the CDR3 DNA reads TGTGCCAGCAGTTACCCGGGACTATCGCAGCCCCAGCATTTT.

The CDR3 loop is CASSYSSRDSEKLFF. CDR3 nucleotide sequence: TGTGCCAGCAGTTACTCGAGTCGGGACAGCGAAAAACTGTTTTTT. V gene TRBV6-7 combines with J gene TRBJ1-4, with 7 nucleotides matching TRBD1. TRBV6-7 is an ORF; its function is uncertain. V was pared by 0 bases and J by 8 bases, with 6 bases of the junction left unmatched. This CDR3 comprises 15 residues.

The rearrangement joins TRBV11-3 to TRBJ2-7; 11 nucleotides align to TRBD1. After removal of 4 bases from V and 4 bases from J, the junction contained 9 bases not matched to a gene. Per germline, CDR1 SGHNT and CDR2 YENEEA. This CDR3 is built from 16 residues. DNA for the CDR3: TGTGCCAGCAGCTGGGGAATTGGACAGGGGGCTTACGAGCAGTACTTC. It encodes CASSWGIGQGAYEQYF.